This entry describes one TCR beta chain. What it binds is unknown. This entry comes from a study of T cells expressing NK-cell markers. Study-wide points: More than 5 donors had dominant NKG2C+ clonotypes that comprised roughly 1.0-8% of their CD8+ T cells.

TCRdb reanalyzed the 5' RACE reads and collapses them to one entry per CDR3 protein, without DNA. Its table lists roughly 180,000 distinct CDR3 sequences. In germline, CDR1 is MGHDK, CDR2 SYGVNS. This CDR3 spans 15 amino acids. This receptor was obtained from a man aged 18 to 69 in good health. V and J are TRBV25-1 and TRBJ2-5; TCRdb names TRBD2, which stays unverified in the absence of DNA. Sequencing was carried out using blood T cells: a sorted CD56 or NKG2C T cell subset, CD4+ or CD8+ T cells, or bulk PBMC T cells (not recorded which). CDR3 protein: CATRYSGGGQETQYF.